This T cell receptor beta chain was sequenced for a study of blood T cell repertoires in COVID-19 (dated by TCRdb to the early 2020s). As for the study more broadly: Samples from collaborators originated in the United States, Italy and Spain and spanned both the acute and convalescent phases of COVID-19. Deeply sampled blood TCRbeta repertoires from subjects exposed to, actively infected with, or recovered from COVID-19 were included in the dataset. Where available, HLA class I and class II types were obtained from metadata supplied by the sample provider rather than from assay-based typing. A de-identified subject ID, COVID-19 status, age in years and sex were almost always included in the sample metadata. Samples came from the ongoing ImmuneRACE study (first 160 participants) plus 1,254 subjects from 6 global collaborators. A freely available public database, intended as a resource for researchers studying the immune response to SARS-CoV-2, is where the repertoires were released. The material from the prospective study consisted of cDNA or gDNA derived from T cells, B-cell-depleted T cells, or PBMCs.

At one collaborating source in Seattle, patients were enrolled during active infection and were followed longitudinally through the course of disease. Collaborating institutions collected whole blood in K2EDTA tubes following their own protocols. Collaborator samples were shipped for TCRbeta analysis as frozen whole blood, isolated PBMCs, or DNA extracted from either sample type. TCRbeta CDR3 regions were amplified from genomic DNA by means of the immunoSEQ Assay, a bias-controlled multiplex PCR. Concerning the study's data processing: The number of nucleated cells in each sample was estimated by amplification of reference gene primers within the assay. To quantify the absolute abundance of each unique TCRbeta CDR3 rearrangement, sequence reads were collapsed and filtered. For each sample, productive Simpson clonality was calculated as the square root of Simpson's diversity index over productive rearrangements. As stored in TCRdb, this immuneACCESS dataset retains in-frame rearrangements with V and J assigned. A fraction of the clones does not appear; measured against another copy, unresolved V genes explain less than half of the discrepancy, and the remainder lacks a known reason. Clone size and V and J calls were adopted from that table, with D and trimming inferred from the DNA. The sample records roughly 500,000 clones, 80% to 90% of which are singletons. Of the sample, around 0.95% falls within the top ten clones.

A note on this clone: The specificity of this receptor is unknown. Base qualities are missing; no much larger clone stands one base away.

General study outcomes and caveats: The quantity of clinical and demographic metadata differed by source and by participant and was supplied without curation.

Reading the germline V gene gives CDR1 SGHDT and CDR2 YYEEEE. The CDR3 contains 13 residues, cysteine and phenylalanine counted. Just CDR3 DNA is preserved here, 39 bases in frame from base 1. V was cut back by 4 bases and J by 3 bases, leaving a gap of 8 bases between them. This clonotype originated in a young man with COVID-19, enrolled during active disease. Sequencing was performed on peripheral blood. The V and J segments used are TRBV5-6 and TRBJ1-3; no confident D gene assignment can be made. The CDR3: CASSQEVGNTIYF. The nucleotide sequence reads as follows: TGTGCCAGCAGCCAGGAAGTTGGAAACACCATATATTTT.